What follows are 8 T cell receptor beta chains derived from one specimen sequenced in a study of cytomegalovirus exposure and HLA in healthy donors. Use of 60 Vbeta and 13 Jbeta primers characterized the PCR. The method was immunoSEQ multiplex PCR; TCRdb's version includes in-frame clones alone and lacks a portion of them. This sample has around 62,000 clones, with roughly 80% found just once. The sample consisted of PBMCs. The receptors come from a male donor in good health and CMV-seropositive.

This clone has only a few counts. As DNA, the CDR3 is TGTGCCATCAGACAGGGGAGCTACGAGCAGTACTTC. Its translation: CAIRQGSYEQYF. The gene calls are TRBV10-3 and TRBJ2-7; TRBD1 matches at 7 bases. J lost 3 bases, V lost 6 bases, and 2 bases had no gene match. The germline gives CDR1 ENHRY, CDR2 SYGVKD. The CDR3 is 12 residues long.

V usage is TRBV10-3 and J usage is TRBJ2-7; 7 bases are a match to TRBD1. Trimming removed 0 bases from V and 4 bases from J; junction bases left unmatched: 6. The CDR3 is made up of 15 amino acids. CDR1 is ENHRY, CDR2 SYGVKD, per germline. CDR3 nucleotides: TGTGCCATCAGTGAGTCTGACAGGGCGATTTACGAGCAGTACTTC. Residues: CAISESDRAIYEQYF.

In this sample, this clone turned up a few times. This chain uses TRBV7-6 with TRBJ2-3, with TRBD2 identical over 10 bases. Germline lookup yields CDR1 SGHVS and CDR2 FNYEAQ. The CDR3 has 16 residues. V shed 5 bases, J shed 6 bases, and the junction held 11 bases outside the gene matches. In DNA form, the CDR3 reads TGTGCCAGCAGCCCAGCGGGGGGGCCACGATTGGATACGCAGTATTTT. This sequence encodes CASSPAGGPRLDTQYF.

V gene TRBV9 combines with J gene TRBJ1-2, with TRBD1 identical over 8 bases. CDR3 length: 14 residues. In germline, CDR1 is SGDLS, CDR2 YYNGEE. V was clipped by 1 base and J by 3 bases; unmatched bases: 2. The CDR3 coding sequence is TGTGCCAGCAGCGTAAGGGGACAGGACTATGGCTACACCTTC. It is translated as CASSVRGQDYGYTF.

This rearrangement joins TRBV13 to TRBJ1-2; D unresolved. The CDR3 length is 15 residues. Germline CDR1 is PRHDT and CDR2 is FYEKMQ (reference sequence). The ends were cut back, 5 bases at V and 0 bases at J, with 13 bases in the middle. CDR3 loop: CASSASGLANYGYTF. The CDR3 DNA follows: TGTGCCAGCAGCGCCTCCGGTTTAGCTAACTATGGCTACACCTTC.

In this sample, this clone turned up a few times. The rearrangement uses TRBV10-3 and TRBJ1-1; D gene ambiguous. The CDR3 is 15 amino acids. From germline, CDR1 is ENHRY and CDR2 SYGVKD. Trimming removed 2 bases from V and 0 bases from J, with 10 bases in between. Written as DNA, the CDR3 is TGTGCCATCAGTGAGACGATACAGATGAACACTGAAGCTTTCTTT. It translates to CAISETIQMNTEAFF.

The CDR3, as DNA: TGTGCCAGCAGTTACTCCTCTAGAAAGGCAGATACGCAGTATTTT. Translation: CASSYSSRKADTQYF. The rearrangement links TRBV6-5 to TRBJ2-3; D is unresolved. Germline values: CDR1 MNHEY, CDR2 SVGAGI. The CDR3 totals 15 residues. The V and J ends lost 0 bases and 4 bases respectively, with 11 bases between them.

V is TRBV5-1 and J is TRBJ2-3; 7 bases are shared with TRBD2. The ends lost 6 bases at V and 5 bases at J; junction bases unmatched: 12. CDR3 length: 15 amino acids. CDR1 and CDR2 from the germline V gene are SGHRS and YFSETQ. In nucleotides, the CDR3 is TGCGCCAGCAACCGGCACGGCGGGGGTTTAGATACGCAGTATTTT. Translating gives CASNRHGGGLDTQYF.